These 22 T cell receptor beta chains originate from one sample sequenced in a study of T cells after yellow fever vaccination. Using its own MiXCR run on the 5' RACE reads, TCRdb lists one record per CDR3 protein. The repertoire consists of some 390,000 distinct CDR3 sequences, with about 6.2% occurring once and the leading ten covering approximately 15%. The sequencing used PBMCs, collected 5 days after the yellow fever booster vaccination. The receptors come from a man aged 25-40 years who received the YFV17D yellow fever vaccine.

This clonotype was seen ten or more times. The genes are TRBV27 and TRBJ2-7; 7 nucleotides align to TRBD2. The CDR3 extends over 16 amino acids. Germline V gives CDR1 MNHEY, CDR2 SMNVEV (reference sequence). V shed 7 bases and J 2 bases; nucleotides not matched to a gene: 14. CDR3 nucleotides: TGTGCCAGCACCAAGAACCCGGGACTACCTACCTACGAGCAGTACTTC. It is translated as CASTKNPGLPTYEQYF.

V usage is TRBV9 and J usage is TRBJ1-1; tentative D call: TRBD1 (5 bases). V lost 0 bases and J lost 3, with 6 bases in between. This CDR3 has 13 residues. The germline V gene encodes CDR1 SGDLS and CDR2 YYNGEE. CDR3 DNA sequence: TGTGCCAGCAGCGTAGGGGACCACACTGAAGCTTTCTTT. It specifies CASSVGDHTEAFF.

This clonotype was counted between two and nine times. The chain uses TRBV5-1 and TRBJ2-5; D not certain. The V gene's germline CDR1 is SGHRS and CDR2 YFSETQ. The CDR3 is 13 residues long. The ends were cut back, 5 bases at V and 3 bases at J, with 11 bases in the middle. Here the CDR3 DNA reads TGCGCCAGCAGTGGTCTAGGAAAAGAGACCCAGTACTTC. This encodes CASSGLGKETQYF. Variable domain in full (rest from reference TRBV5-1 and TRBJ2-5): KAGVTQTPRYLIKTRGQQVTLSCSPISGHRSVSWYQQTPGQGLQFLFEYFSETQRNKGNFPGRFSGRQFSNSRSEMNVSTLELGDSALYLCASSGLGKETQYFGPGTRLLVL.

This clonotype has only a few counts. CDR3 protein: CASSLTGWQETQYF. CDR3 nucleotides: TGTGCCAGCAGCCTGACAGGGTGGCAAGAGACCCAGTACTTC. This sequence joins TRBV13 and TRBJ2-5; 7 bases are shared with TRBD1. Germline trimming cut 5 bases from V and 2 bases from J; bases unmatched to any gene: 5. Germline V gene data show CDR1 as PRHDT and CDR2 as FYEKMQ (reference sequence). This CDR3 has 14 residues.

This clonotype was recorded many times. This chain connects TRBV20-1 to TRBJ1-2; 10 bases are shared with TRBD1. The J segment lost 5 bases and the V segment lost 7 bases, leaving 13 bases of the junction unmatched. The CDR3 covers 15 residues. Germline CDR1 is DFQATT and CDR2 is SNEGSKA (reference sequence). This CDR3 reads CSGPEQTGGDYGYTF. Written as DNA, the CDR3 is TGCAGTGGGCCCGAGCAGACAGGGGGCGATTATGGCTACACCTTC.

This clonotype was picked up a small number of times. The gene calls are TRBV5-1 and TRBJ2-1; possibly TRBD1 or TRBD2 for D (5 bases each). Germline V lookup: CDR1 SGHRS, CDR2 YFSETQ. The ends were cut back, 0 bases at V and 13 bases at J, with 17 bases in the middle. The CDR3 totals 14 residues. The CDR3 spells CASSLDLTKRGQFF. The CDR3 nucleotides are TGCGCCAGCAGCTTGGACCTAACTAAACGGGGCCAGTTCTTC.

The rearrangement links TRBV15 to TRBJ2-1, with D perhaps TRBD2 (7 bases). V gave up 0 bases and J gave up 7 bases, with 22 bases separating them. Per germline, CDR1 LNHNV and CDR2 YYDKDF (reference sequence). The CDR3 totals 18 residues. The CDR3 bases are TGTGCCACCAGCAGAGATCAGCAGGGGTCCTGGGGGGGGAATGAGCAGTTCTTC. This codes for CATSRDQQGSWGGNEQFF.

The V gene is TRBV20-1, the J gene TRBJ2-1; the match to TRBD2 covers 7 bases. The CDR3 sequence is 13 residues long. Germline V gene lookup returns CDR1 DFQATT and CDR2 SNEGSKA (reference sequence). V gave up 5 bases and J gave up 5 bases; unmatched junction bases: 6. The CDR3 sequence is CSAPRTRDNEQFF. CDR3 DNA: TGCAGTGCTCCTCGGACTAGAGACAATGAGCAGTTCTTC.

This clonotype was seen repeatedly, ten times or more. The V gene is TRBV7-2, the J gene TRBJ2-3, with 11 bases fitting TRBD2. The germline V gene encodes CDR1 SGHTA and CDR2 FQGNSA. V was clipped by 3 bases and J by 1 base; unmatched bases: 6. CDR3 length equals 17 residues. The CDR3 spells CASSFSTSGSGTDTQYF. The CDR3 coding sequence is TGTGCCAGCAGCTTCTCTACTAGCGGGAGTGGCACAGATACGCAGTATTTT.

This clonotype was counted at least ten times. This rearrangement joins TRBV3-1 to TRBJ2-7; 11 bases match TRBD2. J lost 3 bases, V lost 3 bases, and 4 bases had no gene match. The CDR3 contains 15 residues. Germline V gene sequence: CDR1 LGHDT, CDR2 YNNKEL (reference sequence). CDR3 residues: CASSHLAGGRYEQYF. CDR3 bases: TGTGCCAGCAGCCACCTAGCGGGAGGACGCTACGAGCAGTACTTC.

This clonotype was recorded many times. This rearrangement joins TRBV20-1 to TRBJ2-1; 8 nucleotides agree with TRBD2. CDR1 is DFQATT, CDR2 SNEGSKA, per germline (reference sequence). Trimming at V came to 2 bases and at J to 3 bases, leaving 6 bases not matched to a gene. This CDR3 is 15 amino acids long. The CDR3 loop is CSARPVAGIYNEQFF. In nucleotides, the CDR3 is TGCAGTGCTAGACCCGTAGCGGGGATCTACAATGAGCAGTTCTTC.

J is TRBJ1-5 and V is TRBV2; D unclear. The length of the CDR3 is 11 residues. Germline assignment: CDR1 SNHLY and CDR2 FYNNEI. The germline V and J ends were trimmed by 6 bases and 11 bases, with 11 bases remaining between them. The DNA for the CDR3 is TGTGCCAGCAGCCCGGGTTTTGCCCAGCATTTT. Its protein product is CASSPGFAQHF.

V is TRBV14 and J is TRBJ2-7; D gene uncertain. V was cut by 1 base and J by 5 bases, with 6 bases left in between. Looked up from germline, CDR1 is SGHDN and CDR2 is FVKESK. The CDR3 extends over 12 amino acids. CDR3 in DNA: TGTGCCAGCAGCCAAGTATGGGACGAGCAGTACTTC. Protein: CASSQVWDEQYF.

This clonotype occurred a few times. The gene calls are TRBV20-1 and TRBJ2-1; no clear D gene. Trimming left V 1 base short and J 6 bases short, with 10 bases between. CDR1 is DFQATT and CDR2 is SNEGSKA in the germline V gene (reference sequence). The CDR3 has 13 residues. The CDR3 spells CSARGTSINEQFF. In DNA, the CDR3 is TGCAGTGCTAGAGGTACCTCCATCAATGAGCAGTTCTTC.

The table lists this clonotype with many counts. The chain combines TRBV7-8 with TRBJ2-7, with 11 bases aligning to TRBD2. The CDR3 consists of 16 residues. Germline CDR1 is SGHVS and CDR2 is FQNEAQ. After removal of 5 bases from V and 3 bases from J, the junction contained 9 bases not matched to a gene. The CDR3 here is CASSLPPTSGNYEQYF. CDR3 nucleotide sequence: TGTGCCAGCAGCCTACCCCCGACTAGCGGGAACTACGAGCAGTACTTC.

The V gene is TRBV12-3 or TRBV12-4, the J gene TRBJ1-1; 8 bases agree with TRBD1. The V gene end was trimmed by 5 bases and the J gene end by 7 bases; junction bases not matched to a gene: 6. This CDR3 contains 13 residues. The CDR3 bases are TGTGCCAGCAGTCAGGGGGCTAGGGATGAAGCTTTCTTT. It codes for CASSQGARDEAFF.

This clonotype was seen repeatedly, ten times or more. The V gene is TRBV20-1, the J gene TRBJ2-7; TRBD2 matches 8 bases. The CDR3 runs 13 residues. Per the germline V gene, CDR1 is DFQATT and CDR2 is SNEGSKA (reference sequence). The ends lost 3 bases at V and 5 bases at J; junction bases unmatched: 6. CDR3 sequence: CSARTPGGDEQYF. CDR3 nucleotide sequence: TGCAGTGCTAGGACCCCCGGGGGGGACGAGCAGTACTTC.

This clonotype was observed a handful of times. The rearrangement uses TRBV28 and TRBJ1-1; D may be TRBD1 (6 bases). The CDR3 is 16 residues long. The V end lost 4 bases, the J end lost 5 bases, and 20 bases lay between the germline ends. Germline lookup yields CDR1 MDHEN and CDR2 SYDVKM. CDR3 DNA: TGTGCCAGCAGTTCGCCTCCTCAGGGGCGCGGGACTGAAGCTTTCTTT. Its protein product is CASSSPPQGRGTEAFF.

The rearrangement links TRBV5-1 to TRBJ2-1; no definite D call. Germline V gene sequence: CDR1 SGHRS, CDR2 YFSETQ. Trimming removed 0 bases from V and 4 bases from J, with 8 bases in between. CDR3 length equals 14 residues. The CDR3 sequence: CASSLGSMYNEQFF. CDR3 DNA sequence: TGCGCCAGCAGCTTGGGTTCAATGTACAATGAGCAGTTCTTC.

Ten or more counts support this clonotype. The chain couples TRBV20-1 to TRBJ2-3, with 9 bases identical to TRBD2. V shed 0 bases and J 4 bases; nucleotides not matched to a gene: 5. Looked up from germline, CDR1 is DFQATT and CDR2 is SNEGSKA (reference sequence). This CDR3 comprises 15 residues. CDR3: CSAREGGRASDTQYF. The CDR3 bases are TGCAGTGCTAGAGAAGGCGGGAGGGCGTCAGATACGCAGTATTTT.

This chain uses TRBV6-1 with TRBJ2-2, with D perhaps TRBD1 (6 bases). Germline V CDR1 and CDR2: MNHNS, SASEGT. V lost 7 bases, J lost 4 bases, and 19 bases lay in between. The CDR3 runs to 16 residues. CDR3 sequence: CASTAPGGRGTGELFF. CDR3 nucleotide sequence: TGTGCCAGCACCGCACCGGGCGGCAGGGGCACCGGGGAGCTGTTTTTT.

There are many counts of this clonotype. The rearrangement joins TRBV7-9 to TRBJ2-1; 13 bases align to TRBD2. CDR1 SEHNR and CDR2 FQNEAQ come from the germline V gene (reference sequence). The CDR3 covers 16 residues. V was clipped by 5 bases and J by 4 bases; unmatched bases: 5. CDR3 DNA: TGTGCCAGCAGCGCGGGACTAGCGGGACTATACAATGAGCAGTTCTTC. It is translated as CASSAGLAGLYNEQFF.